Listed here are 30 T cell receptor beta chains from one sample, sequenced in a study of sequential checkpoint blockade in melanoma. Noted treatment: randomized to nivolumab then ipilimumab (arm A) or the reverse (arm B). Here immunoSEQ multiplex PCR was the method, and the copy in TCRdb shows in-frame clones only, minus some. The table shows about 7,000 clones, with approximately 20% occurring only once. The sequencing here drew on tumor tissue (inferred from file names), taken from a patient given nivolumab and ipilimumab in sequence. The receptors shown here come from a human donor with melanoma.

The rearrangement links TRBV6-8 to TRBJ1-3; D possibly corresponds to TRBD1 (6 bases). Germline V gives CDR1 MNHGY, CDR2 SAAAGT. The CDR3 length is 13 residues. Between the trimmed V and J ends, which lost 4 bases and 7 bases, there was a span of 11 bases. The CDR3 nucleotides read TGTGCCAGCAGTTCCACAGGGTACAACACCATATATTTT. The encoded protein is CASSSTGYNTIYF.

This clone turned up a few times. V usage is TRBV11-3 and J usage is TRBJ2-3, with 10 nucleotides matching TRBD1. The V segment lost 3 bases and the J segment 1 base; nucleotides outside the gene matches: 13. The CDR3 has 19 residues. Per the germline V gene, CDR1 is SGHNT and CDR2 is YENEEA. The CDR3 loop reads CASSFPIGGQGVGTDTQYF. The CDR3 DNA reads as TGTGCCAGCAGCTTCCCGATTGGAGGACAGGGGGTTGGCACAGATACGCAGTATTTT.

This clone was recorded at least ten times. V usage is TRBV6-8 and J usage is TRBJ2-5, with 10 bases matching TRBD2. The junction had 11 bases not matched to a gene; V was cut back by 6 bases and J by 4 bases. Germline V gene data show CDR1 as MNHGY and CDR2 as SAAAGT. The CDR3 is 16 amino acids. In DNA, the CDR3 is TGTGCCAGCAGCGCCGCTAGACTAGCGGGCGGAGAGACCCAGTACTTC. This encodes CASSAARLAGGETQYF.

The chain combines TRBV5-1 with TRBJ2-2, with D perhaps TRBD2 (5 bases). There are 15 residues in the CDR3. Trimming cost V 0 bases and J 4 bases, with 10 bases left between them. Germline V CDR1 and CDR2: SGHRS, YFSETQ. CDR3: CASSLAQAGTGELFF. The CDR3 DNA is TGCGCCAGCAGCTTGGCTCAGGCGGGCACCGGGGAGCTGTTTTTT.

The chain recombines TRBV30 with TRBJ1-3; D remains unclear. This CDR3 is built from 12 residues. In germline, CDR1 is GTSNPN, CDR2 SVGIG (reference sequence). Trimming left V 7 bases short and J 6 bases short, with 13 bases between. CDR3 amino acids: CALVWTANTIYF. The DNA of the CDR3 is TGTGCCTTGGTATGGACCGCAAACACCATATATTTT.

This clone showed up many times. The chain links TRBV9 to TRBJ2-5, with 10 bases lining up with TRBD2. This CDR3 spans 15 amino acids. The junction had 8 bases not matched to a gene; V was cut back by 5 bases and J by 4 bases. Per the germline V gene, CDR1 is SGDLS and CDR2 is YYNGEE. CDR3 sequence reads: CASRRLAGVSETQYF. For the CDR3, the DNA is TGTGCCAGCAGGCGGCTAGCGGGGGTATCAGAGACCCAGTACTTC. Variable domain in full (rest from reference TRBV9 and TRBJ2-5): DSGVTQTPKHLITATGQRVTLRCSPRSGDLSVYWYQQSLDQGLQFLIQYYNGEERAKGNILERFSAQQFPDLHSELNLSSLELGDSALYFCASRRLAGVSETQYFGPGTRLLVL.

This clone is medium-sized (0.01 to 0.1%) within its sample. This chain joins TRBV11-3 and TRBJ2-1, with a weak D call TRBD1 (5 bases). The CDR3 is 15 amino acids. Per the germline V gene, CDR1 is SGHNT and CDR2 is YENEEA. Trimming took off 2 bases at V and 6 bases at J, with 14 bases between the two ends. The CDR3 nucleotides are TGTGCCAGCAGCTTATTTCAGGGATCTTCCAATGAGCAGTTCTTC. Translation: CASSLFQGSSNEQFF.

There are a few counts of this clone. This chain joins TRBV6-8 and TRBJ1-3; D is perhaps TRBD1 (5 bases). V lost 3 bases to trimming and J lost 2 bases, with 14 bases between them. The CDR3 contains 16 residues. Germline V lookup: CDR1 MNHGY, CDR2 SAAAGT. The CDR3 reads CASSYLDRGTGNTIYF. The CDR3 bases are TGTGCCAGCAGTTATCTCGACAGAGGGACTGGAAACACCATATATTTT.

The rearrangement joins TRBV25-1 to TRBJ1-3; D is unresolved. Germline CDR1 and CDR2: MGHDK and SYGVNS. With 5 bases removed from V and 0 bases from J, the gap between germline ends came to 11 bases. This CDR3 is built from 15 residues. CDR3 nucleotide sequence: TGTGCCAGCAGTCCCAGGCGAAACTCTGGAAACACCATATATTTT. This gives the protein CASSPRRNSGNTIYF. Full variable domain (rest looked up from reference TRBV25-1 and TRBJ1-3): EADIYQTPRYLVIGTGKKITLECSQTMGHDKMYWYQQDPGMELHLIHYSYGVNSTEKGDLSSESTVSRIRTEHFPLTLESARPSHTSQYLCASSPRRNSGNTIYFGEGSWLTVV.

This clone appeared a few times. V and J are TRBV19 and TRBJ1-1; 7 bases are a match to TRBD1. Germline CDR1 is LNHDA and CDR2 is SQIVND (reference sequence). CDR3 length equals 13 residues. Trimming cost V 6 bases and J 4 bases; bases outside gene matches: 5. CDR3 residues: CASRQGGGTEAFF. The CDR3 DNA is TGTGCCAGTAGGCAGGGGGGGGGCACTGAAGCTTTCTTT.

The J gene is TRBJ2-1, the V gene TRBV6-8; 11 nucleotides agree with TRBD1. The germline gives CDR1 MNHGY, CDR2 SAAAGT. The CDR3 sequence is 15 residues long. V dropped 7 bases and J dropped 6; count of bases not matched to a gene: 8. CDR3 loop: CASTTGGTGGNEQFF. The DNA of the CDR3 is TGTGCCAGCACTACGGGAGGGACAGGGGGCAATGAGCAGTTCTTC.

This clone is labeled large (0.1 to 1%). The chain links TRBV11-3 to TRBJ2-6, with D unclear. Germline V gene data show CDR1 as SGHNT and CDR2 as YENEEA. The V end was cut by 1 base, the J end by 0 bases, with 4 bases between. This CDR3 is built from 15 residues. The CDR3 DNA is TGTGCCAGCAGCTTAGTTCGCTCTGGGGCCAACGTCCTGACTTTC. Encoded protein: CASSLVRSGANVLTF.

By share of the sample, this clone is medium-sized. This chain links TRBV9 with TRBJ1-3; unclear D gene. Germline V CDR1 and CDR2: SGDLS, YYNGEE. With 2 bases removed from V and 6 bases from J, the gap between germline ends came to 15 bases. There are 15 residues in the CDR3. The chain's CDR3 is CASSVDSRQTNTIYF. The CDR3 DNA is TGTGCCAGCAGCGTCGATAGTCGGCAGACAAACACCATATATTTT.

The chain combines TRBV6-4 with TRBJ2-1, with D hard to call. In germline, CDR1 is MRHNA, CDR2 SNTAGT. V was cut by 5 bases and J by 7 bases, with 6 bases left in between. The CDR3 has 11 amino acids. The CDR3, as DNA: TGTGCCAGCAGTTACGGGAATGAGCAGTTCTTC. Protein product: CASSYGNEQFF.

This clone came up once. The CDR3 region is CASSLGLAGGPSTDTQYF. The CDR3, as DNA: TGCGCCAGCAGCCTAGGACTAGCGGGGGGTCCTAGCACAGATACGCAGTATTTT. V gene TRBV5-1 combines with J gene TRBJ2-3; 14 bases map to TRBD2. Germline trimming cut 4 bases from V and 0 bases from J; bases unmatched to any gene: 7. From germline, CDR1 is SGHRS and CDR2 YFSETQ. The length of the CDR3 is 18 residues.

This chain uses TRBV7-6 with TRBJ1-3; D is uncertain. Trimming took 4 bases from V and 6 from J, leaving 13 bases between them. Looked up from germline, CDR1 is SGHVS and CDR2 is FNYEAQ. This CDR3 comprises 14 residues. The CDR3 bases are TGTGCCAGCAGCTCTCCGGGGTTTGTAAACACCATATATTTT. It is translated as CASSSPGFVNTIYF.

This clone was detected many times. This chain joins TRBV11-3 and TRBJ1-1; tentative D call: TRBD1 (5 bases). The CDR3 contains 15 residues. The germline CDR1 and CDR2 sequences are SGHNT and YENEEA. The germline V and J ends were trimmed by 2 bases and 0 bases, with 10 bases remaining between them. This CDR3 reads CASSLLGAMNTEAFF. Written as DNA, the CDR3 is TGTGCCAGCAGCTTACTCGGGGCAATGAACACTGAAGCTTTCTTT.

The chain couples TRBV9 to TRBJ2-7, with 10 bases identical to TRBD1. The V segment lost 0 bases and the J segment 6 bases; nucleotides outside the gene matches: 3. The CDR3 is 14 residues long. In germline, CDR1 is SGDLS, CDR2 YYNGEE. CDR3 in DNA: TGTGCCAGCAGCGTAGGCGGGACAGGGGCCGAGCAGTACTTC. It translates to CASSVGGTGAEQYF. Drawing the rest from reference TRBV9 and TRBJ2-7, the complete variable domain is DSGVTQTPKHLITATGQRVTLRCSPRSGDLSVYWYQQSLDQGLQFLIQYYNGEERAKGNILERFSAQQFPDLHSELNLSSLELGDSALYFCASSVGGTGAEQYFGPGTRLTVT.

This clone was recorded a few times. The chain couples TRBV6-8 to TRBJ2-7; perhaps TRBD1 as D (6 bases). The germline V gene has CDR1 MNHGY and CDR2 SAAAGT. The CDR3 is 17 residues long. V shed 2 bases and J shed 3 bases, with 20 bases lying between them. CDR3 amino acids: CASSYTRIQGAGYEQYF. In DNA form, the CDR3 reads TGTGCCAGCAGTTACACCCGGATACAGGGTGCCGGCTACGAGCAGTACTTC.

V is TRBV19 and J is TRBJ1-1; D perhaps matches TRBD1 (5 bases). The CDR3 has 13 amino acids. Trimming pared 5 bases from V and 0 bases from J, leaving 7 bases between. Germline lookup yields CDR1 LNHDA and CDR2 SQIVND (reference sequence). The CDR3 reads CASSLGLNTEAFF. DNA of the CDR3: TGTGCCAGTAGTCTGGGGCTGAACACTGAAGCTTTCTTT.

By frequency in the sample, this clone is medium-sized. The chain links TRBV14 to TRBJ2-2; D could derive from TRBD1 or TRBD2 (5 bases each). The V gene lost 0 bases and the J gene lost 4 bases, with 15 bases spanning the gap. Germline V gene data show CDR1 as SGHDN and CDR2 as FVKESK. This CDR3 contains 17 residues. The CDR3 bases are TGTGCCAGCAGCCAAGATCCTTTGGGGACCATCACCGGGGAGCTGTTTTTT. Protein: CASSQDPLGTITGELFF.

This clone was observed a few times. This chain links TRBV6-8 with TRBJ1-6, with 10 bases that match TRBD1. This CDR3 comprises 16 residues. CDR1 MNHGY and CDR2 SAAAGT come from the germline V gene. Unmatched junction bases numbered 12, after V lost 10 bases and J lost 6 bases. CDR3 loop: CAISQGGDRGNSPLHF. CDR3 sequence (DNA): TGTGCCATCAGCCAGGGGGGGGACAGGGGTAATTCACCCCTCCACTTT.

This clone was observed many times. The rearrangement joins TRBV6-7 to TRBJ1-1; unclear D gene. TRBV6-7 is reported as an ORF; its role is uncertain. V lost 3 bases and J 4 bases, leaving 9 bases between the germline ends. The CDR3 consists of 13 residues. CDR3 sequence (DNA): TGTGCCAGCAGTTATCGACTTGGCACTGAAGCTTTCTTT. Its translation is CASSYRLGTEAFF.

This clone was recorded many times. The chain employs TRBV6-8 and TRBJ2-2; 7 nucleotides agree with TRBD1. Germline CDR1 is MNHGY and CDR2 is SAAAGT. Trimming removed 6 bases from V and 1 base from J; junction bases left unmatched: 5. The CDR3 contains 15 residues. CDR3 amino acids: CASRRQGMNTGELFF. The CDR3 coding sequence is TGTGCCAGCAGGCGACAGGGTATGAACACCGGGGAGCTGTTTTTT.

V gene TRBV11-3 combines with J gene TRBJ2-3, with 8 nucleotides matching TRBD2. The V gene end was trimmed by 0 bases and the J gene end by 2 bases; junction bases not matched to a gene: 4. This CDR3 spans 16 amino acids. Looked up from germline, CDR1 is SGHNT and CDR2 is YENEEA. The chain's CDR3 is CASSLDSGVTTDTQYF. The CDR3 coding sequence is TGTGCCAGCAGCTTAGATAGCGGGGTAACCACAGATACGCAGTATTTT. Full variable domain (outside the CDR3, taken from reference TRBV11-3 and TRBJ2-3): EAGVVQSPRYKIIEKKQPVAFWCNPISGHNTLYWYLQNLGQGPELLIRYENEEAVDDSQLPKDRFSAERLKGVDSTLKIQPAELGDSAVYLCASSLDSGVTTDTQYFGPGTRLTVL.

This clone was counted once. V is TRBV19 and J is TRBJ1-4; D not resolved. Trimming took 9 bases from V and 3 from J, leaving 14 bases between them. The length of the CDR3 is 14 residues. Germline V CDR1 and CDR2: LNHDA, SQIVND (reference sequence). The CDR3: CASKKGVSNEKLFF. CDR3 bases: TGTGCCAGCAAAAAGGGCGTCTCTAATGAAAAACTGTTTTTT.

The CDR3 loop is CAWSNGGEGQPQHF. The CDR3 DNA sequence: TGTGCCTGGAGCAATGGGGGCGAGGGACAGCCCCAGCATTTT. J is TRBJ1-5 and V is TRBV30; weak D call: TRBD1 (6 bases). The CDR3 totals 14 residues. Trimming pared 3 bases from V and 7 bases from J, leaving 16 bases between. CDR1 and CDR2 (germline): GTSNPN, SVGIG (reference sequence).

A few counts support this clone. The chain carries TRBV6-8 and TRBJ2-2; perhaps TRBD1 as D (6 bases). Trimming removed 6 bases at V and 0 bases at J, with 11 bases between. The CDR3 is made up of 15 amino acids. Germline V CDR1 and CDR2: MNHGY, SAAAGT. CDR3 region: CASRPGTTNTGELFF. The CDR3 nucleotides read TGTGCCAGCAGACCCGGGACAACGAACACCGGGGAGCTGTTTTTT.

This clone was picked up many times. This chain connects TRBV9 to TRBJ1-1, with D possibly TRBD1 on 5 matching bases. The germline CDR1 and CDR2 sequences are SGDLS and YYNGEE. With 0 bases removed from V and 1 base from J, the gap between germline ends came to 10 bases. CDR3 size: 15 residues. This chain's CDR3 is CASSVGGTANTEAFF. The CDR3 coding sequence is TGTGCCAGCAGCGTAGGCGGGACGGCGAACACTGAAGCTTTCTTT.

There are a few counts of this clone. J is TRBJ1-1 and V is TRBV7-2; possible D gene TRBD1, 6 bases. The ends were cut back, 5 bases at V and 5 bases at J, with 12 bases in the middle. The CDR3 covers 13 residues. Germline CDR1 SGHTA, CDR2 FQGNSA. CDR3: CASSPGEVTEAFF. The CDR3 DNA reads TGTGCCAGCAGCCCAGGGGAGGTGACTGAAGCTTTCTTT.